Listed here is a single TCR beta chain. This record belongs to a study of blood T cell repertoires in COVID-19. Only in-frame clones appear in the TCRdb table, and some are missing; sequencing was by immunoSEQ multiplex PCR. The sample records 55,000 to 85,000 clones, about 80% being singletons. Source material: peripheral blood. The TCR originated in a man between 60 and 75 years old with active or convalescent COVID-19.

The CDR3: CASKTGHTEAFF. The CDR3 DNA reads TGTGCCAGCAAAACAGGGCACACTGAAGCTTTCTTT. J is TRBJ1-1 and V is TRBV6-6, with D possibly TRBD1 on 6 matching bases. This CDR3 region has 12 residues. Germline V gene lookup returns CDR1 MNHNY and CDR2 SVGAGI (reference sequence). V lost 7 bases, J lost 3 bases, and 9 bases lay in between.